The text below deals with one T cell receptor (beta chain). Trimming took 1 base from V and 4 from J, leaving 13 bases between them. The CDR3 loop spans 15 amino acids. CDR1 is MDHEN and CDR2 is SYDVKM in the germline V gene. These data are taken from a study of blood T cell repertoires in COVID-19. Methods used by the authors: Researchers report that nucleated cell counts were estimated from reference gene primer amplification. Sequencing used immunoSEQ multiplex PCR; TCRdb keeps in-frame clones, though not all of them. The V and J calls and clone size come from that table; D and trimming were worked out from the DNA. The sample holds hundreds of thousands of clones, around 90% seen once.

The chain carries TRBV28 and TRBJ1-2, with a weak D call TRBD1 (6 bases). Sequences were obtained from PBMCs or T cells enriched from blood (not recorded which). The clonotype comes from a man in his fifties who had been exposed to COVID-19. The CDR3 is CASSLLPQGIYGYTF. CDR3 in DNA: TGTGCCAGCAGTTTATTACCCCAGGGGATCTATGGCTACACCTTC.